These T cell receptor beta chains were read from a single sample in a study of cytomegalovirus exposure and HLA in healthy donors. Some clones are missing from TCRdb's copy, which holds only in-frame ones; the method was immunoSEQ multiplex PCR. The data contain around 61,000 clones, approximately 64% of them singletons. Source material: PBMCs. The receptor set was obtained from a man in his forties or fifties in good health and CMV-seropositive. Each CDR3 is given with its conserved first and last residue. A D gene is named only where the DNA matches it firmly. Only some rows state a clone size, as once, few, many or a class for expanded clones.

v_gene	j_gene	d_gene	abundance	CDR3aa	CDR3nt
TRBV6-5	TRBJ1-4	TRBD1	-	CASSRGTVNEKLFF	TGTGCCAGCAGTCGCGGGACAGTTAATGAAAAACTGTTTTTT
TRBV11-3	TRBJ2-7	-	-	CASSPPNPPDSYEQYF	TGTGCCAGCAGCCCCCCCAATCCCCCTGACAGTTACGAGCAGTACTTC
TRBV5-5	TRBJ2-7	-	-	CASSMRDYEQYF	TGTGCCAGCAGCATGAGGGATTACGAGCAGTACTTC
TRBV5-1	TRBJ1-1	-	-	CASRSQRGTLRSTEAFF	TGCGCCAGCAGATCCCAGAGGGGGACACTCAGGTCCACTGAAGCTTTCTTT
TRBV7-3	TRBJ2-1	-	few	CASSPYPEAHEQFF	TGTGCCAGCAGCCCTTACCCTGAGGCCCATGAGCAGTTCTTC
TRBV11-3	TRBJ2-5	TRBD2	few	CASSWGGWETQYF	TGTGCCAGCAGCTGGGGGGGGTGGGAGACCCAGTACTTC
TRBV6-5	TRBJ2-7	TRBD2	-	CASSTGLDRSEQYF	TGTGCCAGCAGTACGGGACTAGACAGATCCGAGCAGTACTTC
TRBV6-6	TRBJ1-5	-	-	CASSYSNSNQPQHF	TGTGCCAGCAGTTACAGCAATAGCAATCAGCCCCAGCATTTT
TRBV7-9	TRBJ2-3	TRBD2	-	CASSYSGEAGTQYF	TGTGCCAGCAGCTATAGCGGGGAAGCGGGTACGCAGTATTTT
TRBV4-1	TRBJ1-6	-	-	CASSHPTGYGNNSPLHF	TGCGCCAGCAGCCACCCAACAGGGTATGGAAATAATTCACCCCTCCACTTT
TRBV25-1	TRBJ1-5	-	-	CASSDGWFNQPQHF	TGTGCCAGCAGTGATGGCTGGTTCAATCAGCCCCAGCATTTT
TRBV4-2	TRBJ1-1	-	-	CASSQDQGSRNTEAFF	TGTGCCAGCAGCCAAGATCAGGGATCGCGGAACACTGAAGCTTTCTTT
TRBV6-5	TRBJ2-1	TRBD2	-	CASSYSSGLGEFF	TGTGCCAGCAGTTACTCATCAGGACTAGGGGAGTTCTTC
TRBV19	TRBJ1-1	-	-	CASSVSGYVNTEAFF	TGTGCCAGTAGTGTGTCCGGGTACGTGAACACTGAAGCTTTCTTT
TRBV7-9	TRBJ1-4	-	-	CASNGGTEKLFF	TGTGCCAGCAATGGAGGTACCGAAAAACTGTTTTTT
TRBV6-1	TRBJ2-7	TRBD1	-	CASSDGTGGSYEQYF	TGTGCCAGCAGTGATGGGACAGGAGGGTCCTACGAGCAGTACTTC
TRBV7-9	TRBJ1-1	TRBD1	-	CASSSQTGASTEAFF	TGTGCCAGCAGCTCTCAGACAGGGGCCAGCACTGAAGCTTTCTTT
TRBV18	TRBJ2-6	-	few	CASSPSRSGANVLTF	TGTGCCAGCTCACCTTCGAGGTCTGGGGCCAACGTCCTGACTTTC
TRBV9	TRBJ2-1	-	-	CASSVALGVENEQFF	TGTGCCAGCAGCGTAGCTTTAGGGGTGGAGAATGAGCAGTTCTTC
TRBV25-1	TRBJ2-3	TRBD2	-	CASSENIWGGRLDTQYF	TGTGCCAGCAGTGAAAATATTTGGGGCGGGAGGCTGGATACGCAGTATTTT
TRBV6-5	TRBJ2-7	TRBD2	-	CASSRLAGGSWEQYF	TGTGCCAGCAGTCGACTAGCGGGGGGATCCTGGGAGCAGTACTTC
TRBV7-9	TRBJ1-2	TRBD1	-	CASSTDRGQGYTF	TGTGCCAGCAGCACGGACAGGGGTCAAGGCTACACCTTC
TRBV28	TRBJ2-7	TRBD1	few	CASTTGYYEQYF	TGTGCCAGTACGACAGGGTACTACGAGCAGTACTTC
TRBV5-1	TRBJ2-7	TRBD2	-	CASSLEGRGGYEQYF	TGCGCCAGCAGCTTGGAAGGGCGGGGGGGCTACGAGCAGTACTTC
TRBV29-1	TRBJ2-3	TRBD1	-	CSVEWGTGGAGHTQYF	TGCAGCGTTGAATGGGGGACAGGGGGCGCGGGACATACGCAGTATTTT